The rows below give T cell receptor beta chains drawn from one sample of a study of blood T cell repertoires in COVID-19. The method was immunoSEQ multiplex PCR; TCRdb's version includes in-frame clones alone and lacks a portion of them. The profile covers approximately 310,000 clones, with 85% appearing a single time and 1.9% taken by the ten largest. What was sequenced was PBMCs or T cells enriched from blood (not recorded which). Receptors were obtained from a woman in her thirties who had been exposed to COVID-19. CDR3s include the opening cysteine and the closing phenylalanine or tryptophan.

>TRBV7-8|TRBJ2-2
CASSFQGGGGGELFF
>TRBV5-1|TRBJ2-7
CASSLAGGTAVYEQYF
>TRBV6-5|TRBJ1-4
CASSWDRDAVLFF
>TRBV2|TRBJ1-1
CASAISGKDTEAFF
>TRBV19|TRBJ2-7
CASSVTRGRGAQYF
>TRBV2|TRBJ1-2
CAVQGNYGYTF
>TRBV4-2|TRBJ2-4
CASSQTAGGPQNIQYF
>TRBV4-3|TRBJ1-5
CASSQDRGGFSNQPQHF
>TRBV24-1|TRBJ1-3
CATSDSGYSGNTIYF
>TRBV13|TRBJ1-1
CASSLSDRVSSEAFF
>TRBV7-2|TRBJ2-7
CASSLVTGQTYEQYF
>TRBV28|TRBJ2-5
CASSFPTAWQETQYF
>TRBV5-1|TRBJ2-1
CASSTLGTDSYNEQFF
>TRBV30|TRBJ1-2
CAWSVVNGLSNTF
>TRBV27|TRBJ1-6
CASSGDRGSPLHF
>TRBV30|TRBJ1-3
CAWSSLRTGTSGPGNTIYF
>TRBV19|TRBJ1-2
CASSDRNYGYTF
>TRBV27|TRBJ2-7
CASSLKKGLVFYEQYF
>TRBV4-3|TRBJ1-4
CASSHKGPGEKLFF
>TRBV11-2|TRBJ2-3
CASSFPSRDTQYF
>TRBV6-2/TRBV6-3|TRBJ1-1
CASSYVGGITEAFF
>TRBV5-1|TRBJ2-7
CASSLGRGADYEQYF
>TRBV4-2|TRBJ2-1
CASSSLGTSGARSSYNEQFF
>TRBV28|TRBJ1-1
CASSLWGRGSLNTEAFF
>TRBV28|TRBJ2-7
CASSRPGQGSYEQYF
>TRBV28|TRBJ2-7
CASINRYHEQYF
>TRBV4-2|TRBJ1-6
CASSQDGQARFNSPLHF
>TRBV9|TRBJ1-2
CASSVTQGAGGYTF
>TRBV28|TRBJ1-1
CASSKADGESTEAFF
>TRBV5-1|TRBJ2-2
CASSLVAGMSGELFF
>TRBV6-1|TRBJ1-2
CASSETRVSGYTF
>TRBV4-1|TRBJ1-2
CASSQVGQGADGYTF
>TRBV11-1|TRBJ2-1
CASSAVLAGGRNEQFF
>TRBV5-4|TRBJ1-3
CASSTDRGNTIYF
>TRBV7-9|TRBJ2-7
CASSGDRGDYEQYF
>TRBV28|TRBJ2-3
CASSIASGGTDTQYF
>TRBV15|TRBJ2-7
CATSKGQESSYEQYF
>TRBV19|TRBJ2-3
CASKGTGVLLTDTQYF
>TRBV11-2|TRBJ1-4
CASSLGGQGGRNEKLFF
>TRBV11-2|TRBJ2-6
CASSLMAIGQAGANVLTF
>TRBV9|TRBJ1-1
CASSPRRENTEAFF
>TRBV11-2|TRBJ2-6
CASSVRNSGANVLTF
>TRBV4-1|TRBJ2-7
CASSRNSGGEQYF
>TRBV19|TRBJ2-7
CASSSRQGALPEQYF
>TRBV9|TRBJ2-2
CASRLAGVGDTGELFF